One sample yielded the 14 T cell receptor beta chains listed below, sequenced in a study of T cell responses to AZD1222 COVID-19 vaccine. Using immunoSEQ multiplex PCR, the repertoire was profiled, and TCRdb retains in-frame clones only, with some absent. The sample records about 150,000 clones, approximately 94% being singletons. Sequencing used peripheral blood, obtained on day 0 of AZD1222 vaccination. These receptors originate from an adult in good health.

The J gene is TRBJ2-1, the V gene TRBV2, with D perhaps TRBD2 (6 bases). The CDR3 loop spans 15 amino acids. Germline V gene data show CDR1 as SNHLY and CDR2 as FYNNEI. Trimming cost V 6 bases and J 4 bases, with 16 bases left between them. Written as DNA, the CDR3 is TGTGCCAGCAGCGAACCCCGGGGGTTTTACAATGAGCAGTTCTTC. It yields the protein CASSEPRGFYNEQFF.

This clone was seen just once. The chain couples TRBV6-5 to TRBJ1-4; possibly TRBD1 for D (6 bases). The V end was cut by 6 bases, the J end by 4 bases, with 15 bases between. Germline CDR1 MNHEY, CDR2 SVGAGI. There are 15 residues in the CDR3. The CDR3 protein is CASRRVRGNNEKLFF. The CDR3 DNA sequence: TGTGCCAGCAGACGCGTCAGGGGCAATAATGAAAAACTGTTTTTT.

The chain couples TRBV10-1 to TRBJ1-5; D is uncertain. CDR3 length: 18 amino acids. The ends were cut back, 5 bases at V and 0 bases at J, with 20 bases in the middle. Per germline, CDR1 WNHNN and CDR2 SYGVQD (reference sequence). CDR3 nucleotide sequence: TGCGCCAGCAGTTCCATCCCACCGCCGGTTTATAGCAATCAGCCCCAGCATTTT. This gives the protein CASSSIPPPVYSNQPQHF.

CDR3 loop: CASNFGMVGQPQHF. CDR3 sequence (DNA): TGTGCCAGTAATTTCGGGATGGTGGGCCAGCCCCAGCATTTT. The rearrangement uses TRBV19 and TRBJ1-5; D not certain. The CDR3 is 14 amino acids. In germline, CDR1 is LNHDA, CDR2 SQIVND (reference sequence). Trimming removed 7 bases from V and 7 bases from J, with 17 bases in between.

The CDR3 DNA sequence: TGTGCCAGTACCCCGGCGAGGACAGGGGATTGCACCTTC. Translated, it gives CASTPARTGDCTF. The chain employs TRBV19 and TRBJ1-2; 9 bases fit TRBD1. The germline V gene encodes CDR1 LNHDA and CDR2 SQIVND (reference sequence). The V gene end was trimmed by 7 bases and the J gene end by 13 bases; junction bases not matched to a gene: 13. The length of the CDR3 is 13 residues.

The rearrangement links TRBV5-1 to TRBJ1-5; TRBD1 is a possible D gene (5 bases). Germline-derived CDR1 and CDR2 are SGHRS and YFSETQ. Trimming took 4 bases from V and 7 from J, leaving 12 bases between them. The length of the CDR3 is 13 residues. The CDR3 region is CASSEGRDQPQHF. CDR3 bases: TGCGCCAGCAGCGAGGGGAGGGACCAGCCCCAGCATTTT.

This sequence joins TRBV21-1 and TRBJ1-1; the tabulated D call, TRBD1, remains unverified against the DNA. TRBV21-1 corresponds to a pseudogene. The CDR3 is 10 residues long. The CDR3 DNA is TGTGCCGGGCCTCGCACTGAAGCTTTCTTT. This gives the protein CAGPRTEAFF.

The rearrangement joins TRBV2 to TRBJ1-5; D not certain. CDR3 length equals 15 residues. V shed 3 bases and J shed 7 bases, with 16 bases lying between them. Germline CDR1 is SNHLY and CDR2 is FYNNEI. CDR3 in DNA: TGTGCCAGCAGTGAGAACCTAGCCGATACCCAGCCCCAGCATTTT. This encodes CASSENLADTQPQHF.

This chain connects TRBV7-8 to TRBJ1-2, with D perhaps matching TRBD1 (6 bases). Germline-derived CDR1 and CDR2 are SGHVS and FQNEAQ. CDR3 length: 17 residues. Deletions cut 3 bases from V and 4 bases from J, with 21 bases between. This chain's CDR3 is CASSFGSGGQGIYGYTF. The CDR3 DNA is TGTGCCAGCAGCTTTGGTTCCGGGGGCCAAGGAATCTATGGCTACACCTTC.

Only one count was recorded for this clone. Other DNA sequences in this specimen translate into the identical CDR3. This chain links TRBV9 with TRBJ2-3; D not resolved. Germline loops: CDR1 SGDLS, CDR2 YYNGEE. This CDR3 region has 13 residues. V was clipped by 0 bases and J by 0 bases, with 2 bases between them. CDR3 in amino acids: CASSVVSTDTQYF. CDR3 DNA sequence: TGTGCCAGCAGCGTAGTGAGCACAGATACGCAGTATTTT.

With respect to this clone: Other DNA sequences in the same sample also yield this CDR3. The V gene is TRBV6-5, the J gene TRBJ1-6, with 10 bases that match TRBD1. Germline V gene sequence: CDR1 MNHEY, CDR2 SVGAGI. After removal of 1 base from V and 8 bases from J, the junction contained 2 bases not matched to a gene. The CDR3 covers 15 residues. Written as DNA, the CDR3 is TGTGCCAGCAGTTACTTTGGGACAGGGGATTCACCCCTCCACTTT. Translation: CASSYFGTGDSPLHF.

Written as DNA, the CDR3 is TGTGCCAGCAGGACGGAGATCAACACCGGGGAGCTGTTTTTT. Amino acids: CASRTEINTGELFF. V gene TRBV2 combines with J gene TRBJ2-2; D is uncertain. V gave up 6 bases and J gave up 2 bases, with 10 bases separating them. The CDR3 has 14 residues. From germline, CDR1 is SNHLY and CDR2 FYNNEI.

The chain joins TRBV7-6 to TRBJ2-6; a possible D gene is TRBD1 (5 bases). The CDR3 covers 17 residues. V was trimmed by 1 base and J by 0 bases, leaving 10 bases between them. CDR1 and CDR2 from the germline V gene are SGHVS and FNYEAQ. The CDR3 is CASSLEAGHSGANVLTF. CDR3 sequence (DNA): TGTGCCAGCAGCTTAGAGGCAGGACACTCTGGGGCCAACGTCCTGACTTTC.

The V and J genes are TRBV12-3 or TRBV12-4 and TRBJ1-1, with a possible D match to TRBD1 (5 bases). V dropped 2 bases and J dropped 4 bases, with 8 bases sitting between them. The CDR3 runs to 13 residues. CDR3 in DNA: TGTGCCAGCAGTTTATTGGGGCCCACTGAAGCTTTCTTT. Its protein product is CASSLLGPTEAFF.